These T cell receptor beta chains were read from a single sample in a study of Graves' ophthalmopathy and Graves' hyperthyroidism. TCRdb re-analysed the multiplex PCR reads in MiXCR, keeping a single row per CDR3 protein. Of about 660,000 distinct CDR3 sequences in the sample, under 50% were seen once. The specimen sequenced was peripheral blood. All receptors come from an adult man with Graves' ophthalmopathy. Each CDR3 is given without its conserved first and last residue.

cdr3_length: 12
v_call: TRBV12-3/TRBV12-4
cdr3_aa: ASSFGGAQGEAF

cdr3_length: 11
v_call: TRBV10-3
cdr3_aa: AISERDREKLF

cdr3_length: 14
v_call: TRBV10-3
cdr3_aa: ASSYSGQGAAYEQY

cdr3_length: 13
v_call: TRBV19
cdr3_aa: ASSVGLTSNQPQH

cdr3_length: 11
v_call: TRBV25-1
cdr3_aa: ASSGGHPKKLF

cdr3_length: 13
v_call: TRBV18
cdr3_aa: ASSPYHNWNTEAF

cdr3_length: 12
v_call: TRBV7-9
cdr3_aa: ASSAKGRSDGYT

cdr3_length: 14
v_call: TRBV20-1
cdr3_aa: SARVRGELMNTEAF

cdr3_length: 15
v_call: TRBV29-1
cdr3_aa: SVLFEGASGGSYGYT

cdr3_length: 14
v_call: TRBV7-9
cdr3_aa: ASSLREQSNTGELF

cdr3_length: 14
v_call: TRBV6-5
cdr3_aa: ASSYSGSPNTGELF

cdr3_length: 13
v_call: TRBV24-1
cdr3_aa: ATSDSRGPSYGYT

cdr3_length: 12
v_call: TRBV12-3/TRBV12-4
cdr3_aa: ASSYGQALGGYT

cdr3_length: 12
v_call: TRBV10-3
cdr3_aa: AISDTATQETQY

cdr3_length: 13
v_call: TRBV29-1
cdr3_aa: SVVRRGAGANVLT

cdr3_length: 12
v_call: TRBV7-8
cdr3_aa: ASRNLVDSGTQY

cdr3_length: 9
v_call: TRBV12-3/TRBV12-4
cdr3_aa: ASQRTDTQY

cdr3_length: 15
v_call: TRBV5-5
cdr3_aa: ASSLPGTGRVNYGYT

cdr3_length: 10
v_call: TRBV7-2
cdr3_aa: ASSLDSHEQY

cdr3_length: 12
v_call: TRBV7-2
cdr3_aa: ASALAGSDQPQH

cdr3_length: 13
v_call: TRBV9
cdr3_aa: ASSLGQGSNYGYT

cdr3_length: 17
v_call: TRBV19
cdr3_aa: ASSILGHGGGGPNTEAF

cdr3_length: 13
v_call: TRBV7-2
cdr3_aa: ASSLGRQGGETQY

cdr3_length: 12
v_call: TRBV9
cdr3_aa: ASTTAGGDTEAF

cdr3_length: 10
v_call: TRBV10-3
cdr3_aa: ASSLGVFKAF

cdr3_length: 14
v_call: TRBV7-2
cdr3_aa: ASSPVGNNMPYEQY

cdr3_length: 10
v_call: TRBV13
cdr3_aa: AWSVVKTAQY

cdr3_length: 12
v_call: TRBV2
cdr3_aa: ASSEVGTRNEQF

cdr3_length: 12
v_call: TRBV7-9
cdr3_aa: ASSPDRGSQPQH

cdr3_length: 13
v_call: TRBV20-1
cdr3_aa: SASDGTGMNTEAF

cdr3_length: 11
v_call: TRBV7-9
cdr3_aa: ASSLAVRHEQY

cdr3_length: 14
v_call: TRBV10-3
cdr3_aa: ASSERVMGDTGELF

cdr3_length: 13
v_call: TRBV10-3
cdr3_aa: AISDVVANTGELF

cdr3_length: 11
v_call: TRBV29-1
cdr3_aa: SVPTTGYNEQF

cdr3_length: 12
v_call: TRBV2
cdr3_aa: ASSPTGEVEKLF

cdr3_length: 13
v_call: TRBV9
cdr3_aa: ASSAGIAGNYEQY

cdr3_length: 13
v_call: TRBV6-5
cdr3_aa: ASSYLDRVDTEAF

cdr3_length: 12
v_call: TRBV19
cdr3_aa: ASSPTYASTEAF

cdr3_length: 12
v_call: TRBV11-2
cdr3_aa: ASSSLSGHLEAF

cdr3_length: 12
v_call: TRBV20-1
cdr3_aa: SARTDGLTYEQY

cdr3_length: 10
v_call: TRBV25-1
cdr3_aa: ASSEGRDTQY

cdr3_length: 12
v_call: TRBV20-1
cdr3_aa: SAGKTGVNTEAF

cdr3_length: 12
v_call: TRBV29-1
cdr3_aa: SVVVGFSNQPQR

cdr3_length: 13
v_call: TRBV18
cdr3_aa: ASSPGTDYNSPLH

cdr3_length: 14
v_call: TRBV10-3
cdr3_aa: AISAPGTSGANVLT

cdr3_length: 9
v_call: TRBV29-1
cdr3_aa: SVSWVDTQY

cdr3_length: 12
v_call: TRBV12-5
cdr3_aa: ASVETGMDTEAF

cdr3_length: 11
v_call: TRBV7-3
cdr3_aa: ASSDRDSSTIY

cdr3_length: 12
v_call: TRBV10-3
cdr3_aa: ASSYFQGRDGYT

cdr3_length: 11
v_call: TRBV11-2
cdr3_aa: ASSIRRTYVLT

cdr3_length: 11
v_call: TRBV2
cdr3_aa: ADGQVVENEQF

cdr3_length: 12
v_call: TRBV10-3
cdr3_aa: AISGDRGIETQY

cdr3_length: 11
v_call: TRBV5-6
cdr3_aa: ASSLYHLYEQY

cdr3_length: 11
v_call: TRBV10-3
cdr3_aa: AISERGLYGYT

cdr3_length: 12
v_call: TRBV5-6
cdr3_aa: ASSLVQEYNEQF

cdr3_length: 11
v_call: TRBV29-1
cdr3_aa: SVVRPLNTEAF

cdr3_length: 14
v_call: TRBV7-2
cdr3_aa: ASSLRDRGDNSPLH

cdr3_length: 13
v_call: TRBV25-1
cdr3_aa: ASSEAPTVPNEQF

cdr3_length: 11
v_call: TRBV24-1
cdr3_aa: ATSARTGNEQF